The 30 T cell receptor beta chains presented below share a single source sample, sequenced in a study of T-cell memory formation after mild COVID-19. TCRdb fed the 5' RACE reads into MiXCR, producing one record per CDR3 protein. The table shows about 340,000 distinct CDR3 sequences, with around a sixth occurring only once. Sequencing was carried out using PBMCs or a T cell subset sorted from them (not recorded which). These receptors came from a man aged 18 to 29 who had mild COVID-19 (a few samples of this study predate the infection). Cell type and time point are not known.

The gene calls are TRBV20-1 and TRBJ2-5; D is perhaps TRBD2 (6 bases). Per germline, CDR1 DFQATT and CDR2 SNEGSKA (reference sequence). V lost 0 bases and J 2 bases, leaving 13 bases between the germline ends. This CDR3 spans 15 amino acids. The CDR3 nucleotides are TGCAGTGCTAGAGATCCTAGCGAGTTACAAGAGACCCAGTACTTC. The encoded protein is CSARDPSELQETQYF.

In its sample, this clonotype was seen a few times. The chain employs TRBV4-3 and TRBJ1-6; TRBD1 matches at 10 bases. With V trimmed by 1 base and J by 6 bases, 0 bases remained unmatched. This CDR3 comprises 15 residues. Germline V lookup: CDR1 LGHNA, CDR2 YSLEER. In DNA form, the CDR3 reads TGCGCCAGCAGCCAAGGGACAGGGGGTAATTCACCCCTCCACTTT. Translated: CASSQGTGGNSPLHF.

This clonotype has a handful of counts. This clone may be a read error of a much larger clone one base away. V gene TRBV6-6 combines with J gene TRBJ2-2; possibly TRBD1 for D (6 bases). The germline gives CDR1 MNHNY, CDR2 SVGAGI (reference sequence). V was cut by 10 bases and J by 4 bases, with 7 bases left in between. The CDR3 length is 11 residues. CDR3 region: CATRGTGELFF. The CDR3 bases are TGTGCCACCAGGGGCACCGGGGAGCTGTTTTTT.

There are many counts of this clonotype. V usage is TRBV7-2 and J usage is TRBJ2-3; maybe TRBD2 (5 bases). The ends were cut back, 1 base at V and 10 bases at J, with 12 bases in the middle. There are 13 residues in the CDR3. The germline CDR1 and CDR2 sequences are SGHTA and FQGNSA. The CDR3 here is CASSLEAGEPQYF. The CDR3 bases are TGTGCCAGCAGCTTAGAGGCCGGGGAACCGCAGTATTTT.

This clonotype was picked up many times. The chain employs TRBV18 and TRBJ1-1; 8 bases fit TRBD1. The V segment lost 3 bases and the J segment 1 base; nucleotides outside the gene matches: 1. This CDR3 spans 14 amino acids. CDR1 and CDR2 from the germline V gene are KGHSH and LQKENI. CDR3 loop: CASSPGQENTEAFF. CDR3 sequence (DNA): TGTGCCAGCTCACCGGGACAGGAGAACACTGAAGCTTTCTTT.

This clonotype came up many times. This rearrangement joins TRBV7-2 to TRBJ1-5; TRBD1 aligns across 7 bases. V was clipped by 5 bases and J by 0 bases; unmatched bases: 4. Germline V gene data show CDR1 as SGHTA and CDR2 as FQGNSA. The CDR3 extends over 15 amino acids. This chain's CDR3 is CASSPQGDSNQPQHF. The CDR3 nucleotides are TGTGCCAGCAGCCCCCAGGGGGATAGCAATCAGCCCCAGCATTTT. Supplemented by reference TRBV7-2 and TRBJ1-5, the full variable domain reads GAGVSQSPSNKVTEKGKDVELRCDPISGHTALYWYRQSLGQGLEFLIYFQGNSAPDKSGLPSDRFSAERTGGSVSTLTIQRTQQEDSAVYLCASSPQGDSNQPQHFGDGTRLSIL.

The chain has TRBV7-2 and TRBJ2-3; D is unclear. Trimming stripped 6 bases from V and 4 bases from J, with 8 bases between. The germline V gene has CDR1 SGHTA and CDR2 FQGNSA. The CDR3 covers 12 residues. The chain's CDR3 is CASRPGPDTQYF. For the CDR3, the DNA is TGTGCCAGCAGACCAGGTCCAGATACGCAGTATTTT.

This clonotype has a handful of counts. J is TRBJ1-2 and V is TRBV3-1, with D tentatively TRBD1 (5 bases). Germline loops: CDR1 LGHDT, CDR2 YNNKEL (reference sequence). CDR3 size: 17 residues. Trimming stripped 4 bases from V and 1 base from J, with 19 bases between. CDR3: CASSLADIASDNYGYTF. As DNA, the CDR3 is TGTGCCAGCAGCCTCGCGGACATAGCCTCAGATAACTATGGCTACACCTTC.

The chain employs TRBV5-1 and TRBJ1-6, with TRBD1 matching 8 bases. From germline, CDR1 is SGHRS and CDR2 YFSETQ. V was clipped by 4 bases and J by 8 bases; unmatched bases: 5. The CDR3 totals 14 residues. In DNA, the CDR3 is TGCGCCAGCAGCGTGGACAGGGAGGATTCACCCCTCCACTTT. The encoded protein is CASSVDREDSPLHF.

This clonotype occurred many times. CDR3 sequence reads: CASSPRTGEETQYF. The CDR3 DNA reads TGTGCCAGCAGCCCCCGGACAGGGGAAGAGACCCAGTACTTC. The V and J genes are TRBV7-6 and TRBJ2-5, with 9 bases identical to TRBD1. V was clipped by 5 bases and J by 3 bases; unmatched bases: 4. Germline V CDR1 and CDR2: SGHVS, FNYEAQ. The CDR3 has 14 residues.

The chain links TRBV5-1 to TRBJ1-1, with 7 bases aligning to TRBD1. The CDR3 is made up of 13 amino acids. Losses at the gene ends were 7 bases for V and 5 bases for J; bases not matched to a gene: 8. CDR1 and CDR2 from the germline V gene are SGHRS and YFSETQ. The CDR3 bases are TGCGCCAGCTGGGAACAGGGGCTGACTGAAGCTTTCTTT. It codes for CASWEQGLTEAFF.

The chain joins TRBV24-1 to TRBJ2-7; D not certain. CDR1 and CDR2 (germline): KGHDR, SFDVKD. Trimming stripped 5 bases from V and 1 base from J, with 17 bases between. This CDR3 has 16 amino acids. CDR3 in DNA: TGTGCCACCAGTGTCCCCCGGTCTGGCAGTTCCTACGAGCAGTACTTC. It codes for CATSVPRSGSSYEQYF.

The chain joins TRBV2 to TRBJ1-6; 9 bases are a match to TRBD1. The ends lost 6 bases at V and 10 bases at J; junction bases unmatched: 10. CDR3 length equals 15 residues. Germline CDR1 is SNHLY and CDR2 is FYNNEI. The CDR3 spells CASRKGQGTDSPLHF. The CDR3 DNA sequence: TGTGCCAGCAGAAAGGGACAGGGAACGGACTCACCCCTCCACTTT.

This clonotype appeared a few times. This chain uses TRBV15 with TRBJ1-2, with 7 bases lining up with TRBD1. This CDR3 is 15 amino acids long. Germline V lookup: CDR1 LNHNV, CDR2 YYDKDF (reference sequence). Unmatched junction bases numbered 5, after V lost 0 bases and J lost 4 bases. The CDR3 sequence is CATSREETGTYGYTF. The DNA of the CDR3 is TGTGCCACCAGCAGAGAAGAGACAGGGACCTATGGCTACACCTTC.

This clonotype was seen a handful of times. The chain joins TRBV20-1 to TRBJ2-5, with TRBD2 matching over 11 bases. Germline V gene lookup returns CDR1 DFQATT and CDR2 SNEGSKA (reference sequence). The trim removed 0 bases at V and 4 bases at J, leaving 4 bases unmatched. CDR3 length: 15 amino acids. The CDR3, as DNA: TGCAGTGCTAGAGATCTAGCGGGGGGCGGAGAGACCCAGTACTTC. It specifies CSARDLAGGGETQYF.

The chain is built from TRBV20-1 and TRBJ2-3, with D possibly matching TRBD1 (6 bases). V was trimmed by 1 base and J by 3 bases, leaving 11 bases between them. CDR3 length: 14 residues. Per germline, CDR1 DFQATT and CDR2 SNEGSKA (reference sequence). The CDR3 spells CSARARGATDTQYF. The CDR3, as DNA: TGCAGTGCTAGAGCCAGGGGTGCAACAGATACGCAGTATTTT.

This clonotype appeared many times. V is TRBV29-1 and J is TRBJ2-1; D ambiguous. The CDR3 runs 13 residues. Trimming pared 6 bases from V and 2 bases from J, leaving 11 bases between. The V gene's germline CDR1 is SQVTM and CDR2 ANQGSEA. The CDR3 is CSVKGQTYNEQFF. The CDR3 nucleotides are TGCAGCGTAAAAGGTCAAACCTACAATGAGCAGTTCTTC.

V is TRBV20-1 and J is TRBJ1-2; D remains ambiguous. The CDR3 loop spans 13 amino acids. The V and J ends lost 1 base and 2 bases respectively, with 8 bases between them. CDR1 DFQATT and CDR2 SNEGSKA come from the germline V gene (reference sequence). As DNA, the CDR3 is TGCAGTGCTAGAGGGCGGACGAACTATGGCTACACCTTC. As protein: CSARGRTNYGYTF.

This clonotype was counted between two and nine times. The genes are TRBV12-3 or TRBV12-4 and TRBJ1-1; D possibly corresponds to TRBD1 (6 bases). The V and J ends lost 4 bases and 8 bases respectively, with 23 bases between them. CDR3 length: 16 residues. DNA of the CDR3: TGTGCCAGCAGTTCGACTACAGGGCTTTCGGGCTGGGAAGCTTTCTTT. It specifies CASSSTTGLSGWEAFF.

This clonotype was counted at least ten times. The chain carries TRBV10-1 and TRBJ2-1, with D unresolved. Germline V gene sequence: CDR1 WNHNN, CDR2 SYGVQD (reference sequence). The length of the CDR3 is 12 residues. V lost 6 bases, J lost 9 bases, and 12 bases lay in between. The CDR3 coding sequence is TGCGCCAGCAGCGACCCCGGACGTGAGCAGTTCTTC. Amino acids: CASSDPGREQFF.

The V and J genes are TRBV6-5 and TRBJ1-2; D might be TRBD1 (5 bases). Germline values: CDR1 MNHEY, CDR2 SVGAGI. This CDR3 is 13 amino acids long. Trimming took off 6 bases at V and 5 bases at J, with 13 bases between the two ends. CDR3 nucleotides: TGTGCCAGCAGCGGGACGGAAGTTTATGGCTACACCTTC. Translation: CASSGTEVYGYTF.

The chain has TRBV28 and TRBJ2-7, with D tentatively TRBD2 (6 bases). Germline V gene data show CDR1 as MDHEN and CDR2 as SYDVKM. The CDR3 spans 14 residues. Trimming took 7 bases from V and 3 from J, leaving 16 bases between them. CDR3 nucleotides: TGTGCCAGCAACACACCCCGGGAGAACTACGAGCAGTACGTC. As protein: CASNTPRENYEQYV.

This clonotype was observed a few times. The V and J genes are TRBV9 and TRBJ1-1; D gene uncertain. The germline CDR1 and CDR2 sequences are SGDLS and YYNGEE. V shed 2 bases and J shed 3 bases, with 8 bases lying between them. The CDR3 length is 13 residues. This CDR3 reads CASSVGDYTEAFF. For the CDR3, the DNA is TGTGCCAGCAGCGTTGGGGATTACACTGAAGCTTTCTTT.

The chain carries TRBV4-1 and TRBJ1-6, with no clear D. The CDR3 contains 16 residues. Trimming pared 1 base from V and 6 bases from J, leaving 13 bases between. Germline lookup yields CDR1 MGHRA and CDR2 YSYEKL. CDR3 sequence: CASSQGPGWGNSPLHF. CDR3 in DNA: TGCGCCAGCAGCCAAGGTCCGGGCTGGGGTAATTCACCCCTCCACTTT.

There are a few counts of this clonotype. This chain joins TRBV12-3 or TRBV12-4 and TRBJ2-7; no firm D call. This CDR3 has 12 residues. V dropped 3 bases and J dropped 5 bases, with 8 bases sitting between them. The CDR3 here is CASSLQHHEQYF. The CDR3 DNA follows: TGTGCCAGCAGTTTGCAGCACCACGAGCAGTACTTC.

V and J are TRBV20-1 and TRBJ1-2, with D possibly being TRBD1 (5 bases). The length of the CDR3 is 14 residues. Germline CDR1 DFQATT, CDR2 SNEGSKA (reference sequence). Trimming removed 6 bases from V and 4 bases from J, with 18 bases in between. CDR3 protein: CSAKQSGAFYGYTF. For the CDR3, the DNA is TGCAGTGCGAAGCAGTCCGGGGCCTTCTATGGCTACACCTTC.

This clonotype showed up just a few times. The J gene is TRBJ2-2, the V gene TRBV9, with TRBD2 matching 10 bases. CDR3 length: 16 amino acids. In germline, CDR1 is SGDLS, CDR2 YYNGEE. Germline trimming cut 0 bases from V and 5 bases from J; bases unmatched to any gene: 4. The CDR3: CASSVDLAGETGELFF. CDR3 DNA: TGTGCCAGCAGCGTAGATCTAGCGGGGGAGACCGGGGAGCTGTTTTTT.

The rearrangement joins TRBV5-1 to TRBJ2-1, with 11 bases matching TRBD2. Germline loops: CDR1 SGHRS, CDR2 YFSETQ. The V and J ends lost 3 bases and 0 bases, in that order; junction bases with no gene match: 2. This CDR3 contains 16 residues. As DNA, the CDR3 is TGCGCCAGCAGCTCGGGACTAGCGGACTCCTACAATGAGCAGTTCTTC. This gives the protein CASSSGLADSYNEQFF.

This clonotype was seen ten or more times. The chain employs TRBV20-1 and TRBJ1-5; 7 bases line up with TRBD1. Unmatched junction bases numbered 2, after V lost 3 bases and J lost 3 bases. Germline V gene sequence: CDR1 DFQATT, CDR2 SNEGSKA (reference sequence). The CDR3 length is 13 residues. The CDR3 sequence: CSARGQPNQPQHF. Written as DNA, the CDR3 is TGCAGTGCTAGGGGACAGCCCAATCAGCCCCAGCATTTT.

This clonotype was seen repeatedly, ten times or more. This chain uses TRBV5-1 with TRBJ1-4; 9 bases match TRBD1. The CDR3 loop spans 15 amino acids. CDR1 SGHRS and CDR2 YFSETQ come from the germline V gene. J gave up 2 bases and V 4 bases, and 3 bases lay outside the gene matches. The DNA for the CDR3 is TGCGCCAGCAGCGGAACAGGGGGCACTAATGAAAAACTGTTTTTT. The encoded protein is CASSGTGGTNEKLFF. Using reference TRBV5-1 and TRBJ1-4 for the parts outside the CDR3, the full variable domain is KAGVTQTPRYLIKTRGQQVTLSCSPISGHRSVSWYQQTPGQGLQFLFEYFSETQRNKGNFPGRFSGRQFSNSRSEMNVSTLELGDSALYLCASSGTGGTNEKLFFGSGTQLSVL.